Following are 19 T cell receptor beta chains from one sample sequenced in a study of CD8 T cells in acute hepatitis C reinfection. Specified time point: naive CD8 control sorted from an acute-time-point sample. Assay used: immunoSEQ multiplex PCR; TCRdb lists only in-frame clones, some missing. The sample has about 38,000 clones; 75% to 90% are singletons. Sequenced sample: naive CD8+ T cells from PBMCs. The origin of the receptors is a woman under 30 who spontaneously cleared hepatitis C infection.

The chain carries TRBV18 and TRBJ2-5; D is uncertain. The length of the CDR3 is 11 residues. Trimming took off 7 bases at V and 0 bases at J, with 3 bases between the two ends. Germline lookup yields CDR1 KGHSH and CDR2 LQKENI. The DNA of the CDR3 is TGTGCCAGCTGGTACCAAGAGACCCAGTACTTC. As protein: CASWYQETQYF. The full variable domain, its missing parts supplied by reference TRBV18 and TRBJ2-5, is NAGVMQNPRHLVRRRGQEARLRCSPMKGHSHVYWYRQLPEEGLKFMVYLQKENIIDESGMPKERFSAEFPKEGPSILRIQQVVRGDSAAYFCASWYQETQYFGPGTRLLVL.

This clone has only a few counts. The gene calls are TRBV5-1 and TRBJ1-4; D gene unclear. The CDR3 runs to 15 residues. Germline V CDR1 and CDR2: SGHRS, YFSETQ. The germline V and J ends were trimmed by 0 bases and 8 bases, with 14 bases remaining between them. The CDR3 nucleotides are TGCGCCAGCAGCTTGGATAGCCTCGTGGAGGAAAAACTGTTTTTT. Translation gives CASSLDSLVEEKLFF.

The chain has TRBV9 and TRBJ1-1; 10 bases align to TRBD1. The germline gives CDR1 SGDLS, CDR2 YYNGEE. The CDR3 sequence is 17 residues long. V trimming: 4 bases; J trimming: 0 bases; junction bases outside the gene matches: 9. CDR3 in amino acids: CASSNSLGQGMNTEAFF. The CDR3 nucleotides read TGTGCCAGCAGCAATTCCCTGGGACAGGGGATGAACACTGAAGCTTTCTTT.

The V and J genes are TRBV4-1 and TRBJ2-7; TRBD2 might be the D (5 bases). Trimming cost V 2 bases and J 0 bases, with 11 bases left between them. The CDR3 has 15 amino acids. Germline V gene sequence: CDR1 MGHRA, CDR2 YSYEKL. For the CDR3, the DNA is TGCGCCAGCAGCCAATCGACTATCTCCTCCTACGAGCAGTACTTC. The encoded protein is CASSQSTISSYEQYF.

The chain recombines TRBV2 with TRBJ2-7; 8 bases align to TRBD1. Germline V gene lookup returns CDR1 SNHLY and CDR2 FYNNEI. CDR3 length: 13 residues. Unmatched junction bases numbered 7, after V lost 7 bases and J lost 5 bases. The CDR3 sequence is CASMGQGAHEQYF. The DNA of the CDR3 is TGTGCCAGCATGGGGCAGGGGGCCCACGAGCAGTACTTC.

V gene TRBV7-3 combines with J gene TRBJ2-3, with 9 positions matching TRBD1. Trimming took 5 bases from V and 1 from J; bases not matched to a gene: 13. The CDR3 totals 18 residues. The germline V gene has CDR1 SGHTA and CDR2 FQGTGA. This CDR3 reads CASSQGGTGNFGTDTQYF. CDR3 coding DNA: TGTGCCAGCAGCCAGGGGGGGACAGGGAACTTTGGCACAGATACGCAGTATTTT.

CDR3 nucleotide sequence: TGTGCCACCAGTTCGGGGGAATCCTACGAGCAGTACTTC. Its translation is CATSSGESYEQYF. The J gene is TRBJ2-7, the V gene TRBV15, with D possibly being TRBD2 (6 bases). V was cut by 6 bases and J by 1 base, with 10 bases left in between. The CDR3 totals 13 residues. Germline CDR1 reads LNHNV; CDR2 reads YYDKDF (reference sequence).

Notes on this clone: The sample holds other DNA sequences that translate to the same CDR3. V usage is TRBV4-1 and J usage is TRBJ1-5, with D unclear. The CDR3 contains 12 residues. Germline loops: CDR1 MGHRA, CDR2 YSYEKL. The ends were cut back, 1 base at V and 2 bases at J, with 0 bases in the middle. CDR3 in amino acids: CASSQGNQPQHF. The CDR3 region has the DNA TGCGCCAGCAGCCAAGGCAATCAGCCCCAGCATTTT.

CDR3 nucleotide sequence: TGCGCCAGCAGCGTTGGGTCGGGGAACAATCAGCCCCAGCATTTT. This codes for CASSVGSGNNQPQHF. The rearrangement uses TRBV5-1 and TRBJ1-5; D is ambiguous. Trimming removed 4 bases from V and 3 bases from J, with 14 bases in between. Germline V CDR1 and CDR2: SGHRS, YFSETQ. The CDR3 totals 15 residues.

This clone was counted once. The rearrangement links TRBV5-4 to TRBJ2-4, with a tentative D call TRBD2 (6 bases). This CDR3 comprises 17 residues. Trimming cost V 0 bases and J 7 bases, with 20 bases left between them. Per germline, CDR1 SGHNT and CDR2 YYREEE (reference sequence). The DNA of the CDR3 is TGTGCCAGCAGCTTGGATCCGGGAGAGGGGTTGGAGAACATTCAGTACTTC. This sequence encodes CASSLDPGEGLENIQYF.

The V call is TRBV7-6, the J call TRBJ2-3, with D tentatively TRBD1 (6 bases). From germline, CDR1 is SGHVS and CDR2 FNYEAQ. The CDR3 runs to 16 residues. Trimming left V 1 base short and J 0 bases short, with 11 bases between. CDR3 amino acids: CASSLGWGPSTDTQYF. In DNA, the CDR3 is TGTGCCAGCAGCTTAGGATGGGGGCCTAGCACAGATACGCAGTATTTT. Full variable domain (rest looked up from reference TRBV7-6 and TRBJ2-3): GAGVSQSPRYKVTKRGQDVALRCDPISGHVSLYWYRQALGQGPEFLTYFNYEAQQDKSGLPNDRFSAERPEGSISTLTIQRTEQRDSAMYRCASSLGWGPSTDTQYFGPGTRLTVL.

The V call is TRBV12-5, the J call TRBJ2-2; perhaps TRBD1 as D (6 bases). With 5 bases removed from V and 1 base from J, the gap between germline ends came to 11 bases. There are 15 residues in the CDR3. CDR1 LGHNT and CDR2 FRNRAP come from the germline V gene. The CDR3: CASGPGQQNTGELFF. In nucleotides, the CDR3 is TGTGCTAGTGGTCCCGGACAGCAGAACACCGGGGAGCTGTTTTTT.

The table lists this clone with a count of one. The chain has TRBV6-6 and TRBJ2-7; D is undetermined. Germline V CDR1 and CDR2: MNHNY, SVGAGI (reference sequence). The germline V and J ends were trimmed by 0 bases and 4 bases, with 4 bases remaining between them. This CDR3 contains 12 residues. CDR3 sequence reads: CASSYSIYEQYF. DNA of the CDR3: TGTGCCAGCAGTTACTCGATATACGAGCAGTACTTC.

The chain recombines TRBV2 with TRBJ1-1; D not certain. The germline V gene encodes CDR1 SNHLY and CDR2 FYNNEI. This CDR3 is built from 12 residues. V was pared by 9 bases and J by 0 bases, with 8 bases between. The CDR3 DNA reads TGTGCCAGGGACGCCATGAACACTGAAGCTTTCTTT. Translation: CARDAMNTEAFF.

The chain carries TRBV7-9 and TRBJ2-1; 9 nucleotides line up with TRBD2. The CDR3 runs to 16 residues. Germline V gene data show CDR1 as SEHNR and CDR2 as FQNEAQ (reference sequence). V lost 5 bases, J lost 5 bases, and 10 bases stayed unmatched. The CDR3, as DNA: TGTGCCAGCAGCCGACTAGCGGACTACCTGAACAATGAGCAGTTCTTC. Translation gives CASSRLADYLNNEQFF.

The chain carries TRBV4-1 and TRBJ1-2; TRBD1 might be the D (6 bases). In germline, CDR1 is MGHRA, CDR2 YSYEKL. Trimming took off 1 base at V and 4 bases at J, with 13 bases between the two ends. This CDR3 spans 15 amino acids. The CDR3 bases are TGCGCCAGCAGCCAAGCCGCTGGACAGTTCTATGGCTACACCTTC. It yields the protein CASSQAAGQFYGYTF.

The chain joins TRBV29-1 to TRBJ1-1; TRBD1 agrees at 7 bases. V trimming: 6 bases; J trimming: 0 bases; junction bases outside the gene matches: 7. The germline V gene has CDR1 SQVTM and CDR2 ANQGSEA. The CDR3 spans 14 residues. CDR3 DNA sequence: TGCAGCGTCCAACAGGGGCGCATGAACACTGAAGCTTTCTTT. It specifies CSVQQGRMNTEAFF.

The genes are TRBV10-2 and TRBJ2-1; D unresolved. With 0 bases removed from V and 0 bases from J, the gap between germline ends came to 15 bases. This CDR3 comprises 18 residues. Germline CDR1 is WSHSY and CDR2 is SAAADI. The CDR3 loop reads CASSESFGMSFSYNEQFF. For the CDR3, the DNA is TGCGCCAGCAGTGAGTCCTTCGGTATGAGTTTCTCCTACAATGAGCAGTTCTTC.

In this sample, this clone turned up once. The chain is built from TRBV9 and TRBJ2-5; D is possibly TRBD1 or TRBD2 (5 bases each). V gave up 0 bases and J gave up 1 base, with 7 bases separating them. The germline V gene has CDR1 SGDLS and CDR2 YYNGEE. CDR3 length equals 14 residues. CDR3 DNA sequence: TGTGCCAGCAGCGTAGCGGGACCCCAAGAGACCCAGTACTTC. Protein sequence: CASSVAGPQETQYF.